The next 7 T cell receptor beta chains were all read from a single sample in a study of CD8+ T cells in alopecia areata. Patients with alopecia areata provided lesional scalp punch biopsies as well as peripheral blood. After isolation, RNA underwent reverse transcription to generate cDNA as the sequencing template. Sequenced by immunoSEQ multiplex PCR; TCRdb stores in-frame clones only, minus some. This sample has 12,000 or so clones, with more than 50% found just once. The sequencing sample was made of skin. The receptors come from a human donor with alopecia areata.

This chain connects TRBV25-1 to TRBJ2-7; a possible D gene is TRBD1 (5 bases). V was pared by 3 bases and J by 8 bases, with 14 bases between. The CDR3 spans 13 residues. Germline lookup yields CDR1 MGHDK and CDR2 SYGVNS. The CDR3 spells CASSELGRAKQYF. DNA for the CDR3: TGTGCCAGCAGTGAGTTAGGCAGGGCCAAGCAGTACTTC.

The genes are TRBV10-3 and TRBJ2-1, with D perhaps assigned TRBD1 or TRBD2 (6 bases each). Germline V CDR1 and CDR2: ENHRY, SYGVKD. The germline V and J ends were trimmed by 2 bases and 9 bases, with 14 bases remaining between them. CDR3 length: 14 amino acids. The CDR3 DNA sequence: TGTGCCATCAGTGAGCGGGAAGGGGGGTCTGAGCAGTTCTTC. This codes for CAISEREGGSEQFF.

The chain links TRBV6-6 to TRBJ2-7, with 8 bases matching TRBD1. Germline V CDR1 and CDR2: MNHNY, SVGAGI (reference sequence). The CDR3 is 14 amino acids. J lost 1 base, V lost 6 bases, and 5 bases had no gene match. CDR3 in amino acids: CASSPDRGSYEQYF. The CDR3 nucleotides are TGTGCCAGCAGCCCCGACAGGGGTTCCTACGAGCAGTACTTC.

The chain couples TRBV4-2 to TRBJ2-5, with 7 positions matching TRBD2. Germline V gene lookup returns CDR1 LGHNA and CDR2 YNFKEQ. CDR3 length equals 15 residues. The junction had 10 bases not matched to a gene; V was cut back by 0 bases and J by 9 bases. The DNA for the CDR3 is TGTGCCAGCAGCCAAGATGAGAACGGGGGGTGGGCCCAGTACTTC. Translation gives CASSQDENGGWAQYF.

The chain uses TRBV7-2 and TRBJ2-2; D is unresolved. Germline V CDR1 and CDR2: SGHTA, FQGNSA. V was cut by 5 bases and J by 1 base, with 5 bases left in between. The CDR3 loop spans 13 amino acids. Written as DNA, the CDR3 is TGTGCCAGCAGCCCCAAGAACACCGGGGAGCTGTTTTTT. This codes for CASSPKNTGELFF.

The chain carries TRBV4-3 and TRBJ2-5; D might be TRBD1 or TRBD2, each matching 6 bases. Trimming removed 0 bases at V and 5 bases at J, with 13 bases between. The CDR3 is 15 residues long. CDR1 LGHNA and CDR2 YSLEER come from the germline V gene. The CDR3 DNA sequence: TGCGCCAGCAGCCAAGATGGGGGGCTGGGGGAGACCCAGTACTTC. Its translation is CASSQDGGLGETQYF.

This chain's CDR3 is CAWSGKGALNEQFF. CDR3 DNA: TGTGCCTGGAGTGGAAAGGGAGCCCTTAATGAGCAGTTCTTC. The chain uses TRBV30 and TRBJ2-1; TRBD2 might be the D (5 bases). The V end was cut by 1 base, the J end by 7 bases, with 14 bases between. Per germline, CDR1 GTSNPN and CDR2 SVGIG (reference sequence). The CDR3 is 14 amino acids.